Here is one TCR beta chain with its context. In the authors' workflow: Amplification of reference gene primers was used by the study to estimate nucleated cell counts. Using immunoSEQ multiplex PCR, the repertoire was profiled, and TCRdb retains in-frame clones only, with some absent. That table is the source of V, J and clone size, and D and trimming were worked out from the DNA. The repertoire holds about 80,000 clones, with 80% as singletons. The germline V gene encodes CDR1 MNHNS and CDR2 SASEGT. The CDR3 consists of 16 residues. The V and J ends lost 2 bases and 1 base respectively, with 14 bases between them. The data derive from a study of blood T cell repertoires in COVID-19. Study background: Italy, Spain and the United States were the sources of the convalescent and acute COVID-19 samples. PBMCs, B-cell-depleted T cells, or T cells were the source of the cDNA or gDNA that made up the material.

This chain connects TRBV6-1 to TRBJ1-1; D is perhaps TRBD1 (5 bases). This sequence was found in a woman in her thirties or forties with active or convalescent COVID-19. What was sequenced was peripheral blood. CDR3 nucleotides: TGTGCCAGCAGTGAACCCAATGGGGCGACGAACACTGAAGCTTTCTTT. The encoded protein is CASSEPNGATNTEAFF.